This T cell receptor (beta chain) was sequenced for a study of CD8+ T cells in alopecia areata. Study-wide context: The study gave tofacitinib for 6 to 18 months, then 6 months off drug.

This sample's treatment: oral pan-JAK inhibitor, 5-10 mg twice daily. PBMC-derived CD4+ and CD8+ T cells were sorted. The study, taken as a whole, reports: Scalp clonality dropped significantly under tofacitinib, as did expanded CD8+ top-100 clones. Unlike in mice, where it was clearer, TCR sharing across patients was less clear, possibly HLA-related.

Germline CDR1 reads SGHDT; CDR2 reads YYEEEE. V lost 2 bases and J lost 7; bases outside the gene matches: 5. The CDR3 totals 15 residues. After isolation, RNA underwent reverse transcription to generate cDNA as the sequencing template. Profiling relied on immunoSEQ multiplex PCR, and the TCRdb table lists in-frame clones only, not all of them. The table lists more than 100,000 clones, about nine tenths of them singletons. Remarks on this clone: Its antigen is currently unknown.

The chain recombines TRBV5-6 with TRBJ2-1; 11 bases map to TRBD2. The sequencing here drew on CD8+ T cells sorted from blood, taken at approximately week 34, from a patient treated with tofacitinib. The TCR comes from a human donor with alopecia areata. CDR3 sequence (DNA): TGTGCCAGCAGCTTCCCGACTAGCGGGGCAAATGAGCAGTTCTTC. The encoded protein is CASSFPTSGANEQFF.